This T cell receptor (beta chain) was captured in a study of blood T cell repertoires in COVID-19. About the research overall: COVID-19 samples from acute and convalescent phases originated in the United States, Italy and Spain. T cells, B-cell-depleted T cells, or PBMCs provided the cDNA or gDNA that served as material.

In the original workflow: The assay estimated nucleated cells by amplifying reference gene primers. Here immunoSEQ multiplex PCR was the method, and the copy in TCRdb shows in-frame clones only, minus some. Clonal size and the V and J genes are those of that table, whereas D and trimming came from the DNA. Here the sample spans about 81,000 clones, around 88% being singletons. The CDR3 covers 14 residues. Germline-derived CDR1 and CDR2 are LNHDA and SQIVND (reference sequence). The ends lost 7 bases at V and 5 bases at J; junction bases unmatched: 8. V is TRBV19 and J is TRBJ1-5; 7 bases fit TRBD1. The sequencing sample was made of peripheral blood. The TCR originated in a human donor in a cohort sampled during active COVID-19. CDR3 sequence reads: CASNRDRKDQPQHF. The CDR3 DNA sequence: TGTGCCAGTAACCGGGACAGAAAAGATCAGCCCCAGCATTTT. The whole variable domain, remainder taken from reference TRBV19 and TRBJ1-5, is DGGITQSPKYLFRKEGQNVTLSCEQNLNHDAMYWYRQDPGQGLRLIYYSQIVNDFQKGDIAEGYSVSREKKESFPLTVTSAQKNPTAFYLCASNRDRKDQPQHFGDGTRLSIL.